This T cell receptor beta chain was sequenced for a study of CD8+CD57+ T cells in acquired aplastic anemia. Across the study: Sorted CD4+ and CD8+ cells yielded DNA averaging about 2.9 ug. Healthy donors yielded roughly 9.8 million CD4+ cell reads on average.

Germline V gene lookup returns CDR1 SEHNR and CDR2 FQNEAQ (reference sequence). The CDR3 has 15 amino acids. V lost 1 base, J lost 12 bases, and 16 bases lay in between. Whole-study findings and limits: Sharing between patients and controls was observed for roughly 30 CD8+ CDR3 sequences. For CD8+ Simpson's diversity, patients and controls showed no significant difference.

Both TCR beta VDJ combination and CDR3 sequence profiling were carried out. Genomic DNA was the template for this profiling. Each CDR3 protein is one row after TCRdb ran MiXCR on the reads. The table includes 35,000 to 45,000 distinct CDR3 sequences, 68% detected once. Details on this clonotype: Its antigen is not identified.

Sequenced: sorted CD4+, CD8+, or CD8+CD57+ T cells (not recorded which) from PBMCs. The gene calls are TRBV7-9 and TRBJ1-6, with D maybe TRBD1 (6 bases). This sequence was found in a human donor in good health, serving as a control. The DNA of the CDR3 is TGTGCCAGCAGCTTAGTGACGTTCCAGGGGCAACCCCTCCACTTT. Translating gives CASSLVTFQGQPLHF.